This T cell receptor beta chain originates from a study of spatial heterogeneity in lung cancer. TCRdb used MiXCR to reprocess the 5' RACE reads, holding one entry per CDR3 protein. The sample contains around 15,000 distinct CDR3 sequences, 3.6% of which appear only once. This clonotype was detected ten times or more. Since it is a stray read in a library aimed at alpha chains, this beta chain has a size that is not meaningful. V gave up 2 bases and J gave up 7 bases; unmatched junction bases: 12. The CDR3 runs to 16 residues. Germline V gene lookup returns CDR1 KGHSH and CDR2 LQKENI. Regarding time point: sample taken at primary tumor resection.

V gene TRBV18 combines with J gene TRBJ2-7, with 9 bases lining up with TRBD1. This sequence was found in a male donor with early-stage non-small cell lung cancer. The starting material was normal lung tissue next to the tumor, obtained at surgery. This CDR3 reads CASSPGPGQGSREQYF. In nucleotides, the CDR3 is TGTGCCAGCTCACCAGGACCAGGACAGGGGTCTAGGGAGCAGTACTTC.